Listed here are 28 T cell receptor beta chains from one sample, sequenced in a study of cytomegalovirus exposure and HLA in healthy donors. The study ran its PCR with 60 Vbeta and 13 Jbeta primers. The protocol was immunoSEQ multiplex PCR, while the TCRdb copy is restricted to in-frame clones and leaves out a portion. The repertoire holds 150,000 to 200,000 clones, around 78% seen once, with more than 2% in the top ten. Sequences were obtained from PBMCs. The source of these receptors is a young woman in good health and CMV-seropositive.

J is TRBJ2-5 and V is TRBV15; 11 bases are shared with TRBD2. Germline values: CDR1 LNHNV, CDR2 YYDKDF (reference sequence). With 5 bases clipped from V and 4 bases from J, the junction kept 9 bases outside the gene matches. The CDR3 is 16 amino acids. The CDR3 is CATSPPGLAATETQYF. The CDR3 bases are TGTGCCACCAGCCCTCCGGGACTAGCGGCGACAGAGACCCAGTACTTC. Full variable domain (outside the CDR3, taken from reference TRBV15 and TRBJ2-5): DAMVIQNPRYQVTQFGKPVTLSCSQTLNHNVMYWYQQKSSQAPKLLFHYYDKDFNNEADTPDNFQSRRPNTSFCFLDIRSPGLGDTAMYLCATSPPGLAATETQYFGPGTRLLVL.

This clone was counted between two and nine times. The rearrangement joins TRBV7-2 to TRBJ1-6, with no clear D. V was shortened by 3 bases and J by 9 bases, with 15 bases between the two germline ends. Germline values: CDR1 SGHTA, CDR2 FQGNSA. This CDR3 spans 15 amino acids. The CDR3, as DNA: TGTGCCAGCAGCTTGTTCGCACAGAATTCTTCACCCCTCCACTTT. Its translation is CASSLFAQNSSPLHF.

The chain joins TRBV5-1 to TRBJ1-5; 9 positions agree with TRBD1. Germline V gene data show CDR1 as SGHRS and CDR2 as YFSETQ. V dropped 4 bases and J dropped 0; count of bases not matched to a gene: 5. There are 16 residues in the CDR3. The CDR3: CASSPGTGYSNQPQHF. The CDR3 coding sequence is TGCGCCAGCAGCCCAGGGACAGGGTATAGCAATCAGCCCCAGCATTTT.

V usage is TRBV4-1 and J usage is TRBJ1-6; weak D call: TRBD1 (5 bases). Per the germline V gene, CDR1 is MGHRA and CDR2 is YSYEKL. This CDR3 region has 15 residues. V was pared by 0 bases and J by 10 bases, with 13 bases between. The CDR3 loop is CASSQEPTGDSPLHF. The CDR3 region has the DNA TGCGCCAGCAGCCAAGAACCCACAGGTGACTCACCCCTCCACTTT.

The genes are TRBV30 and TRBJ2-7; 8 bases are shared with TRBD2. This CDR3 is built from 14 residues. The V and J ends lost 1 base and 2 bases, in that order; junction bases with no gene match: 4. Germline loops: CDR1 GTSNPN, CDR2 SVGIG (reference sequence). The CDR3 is CAWSAGGIAYEQYF. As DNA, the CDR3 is TGTGCCTGGAGTGCGGGAGGGATCGCCTACGAGCAGTACTTC.

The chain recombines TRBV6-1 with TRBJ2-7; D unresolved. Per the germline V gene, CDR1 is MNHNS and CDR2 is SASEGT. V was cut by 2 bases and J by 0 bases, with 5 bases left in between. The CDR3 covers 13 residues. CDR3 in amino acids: CASSEYTSYEQYF. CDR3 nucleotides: TGTGCCAGCAGTGAATACACCTCCTACGAGCAGTACTTC.

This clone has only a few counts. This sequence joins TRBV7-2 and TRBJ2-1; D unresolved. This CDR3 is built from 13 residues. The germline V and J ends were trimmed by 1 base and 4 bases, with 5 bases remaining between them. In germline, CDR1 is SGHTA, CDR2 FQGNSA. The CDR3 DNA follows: TGTGCCAGCAGCTTAGACTCGTACAATGAGCAGTTCTTC. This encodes CASSLDSYNEQFF.

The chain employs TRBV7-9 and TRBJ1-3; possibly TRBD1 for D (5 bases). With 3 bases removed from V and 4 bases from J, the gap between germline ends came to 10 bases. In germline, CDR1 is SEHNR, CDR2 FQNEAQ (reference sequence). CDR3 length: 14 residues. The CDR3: CASSLGGSGNTIYF. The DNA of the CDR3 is TGTGCCAGCAGCTTGGGGGGAAGCGGAAACACCATATATTTT.

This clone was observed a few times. The CDR3 reads CASSFQQTTEAFF. The CDR3 nucleotides read TGTGCCAGCAGCTTTCAACAGACCACTGAAGCTTTCTTT. The V and J genes are TRBV11-2 and TRBJ1-1; D uncertain. Deletions cut 3 bases from V and 4 bases from J, with 9 bases between. The CDR3 spans 13 residues. Germline V gene lookup returns CDR1 SGHAT and CDR2 FQNNGV.

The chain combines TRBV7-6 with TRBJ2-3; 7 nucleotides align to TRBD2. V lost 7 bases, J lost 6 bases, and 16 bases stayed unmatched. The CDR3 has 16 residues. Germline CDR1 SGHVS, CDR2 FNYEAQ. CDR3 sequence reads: CASTDIRWWGGDTQYF. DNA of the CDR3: TGTGCCAGCACCGATATCCGGTGGTGGGGGGGGGATACGCAGTATTTT. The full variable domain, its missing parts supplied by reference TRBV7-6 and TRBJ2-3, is GAGVSQSPRYKVTKRGQDVALRCDPISGHVSLYWYRQALGQGPEFLTYFNYEAQQDKSGLPNDRFSAERPEGSISTLTIQRTEQRDSAMYRCASTDIRWWGGDTQYFGPGTRLTVL.

The DNA of the CDR3 is TGTGCCAGCAGCGGCGGGGCTGTGAACACTGAAGCTTTCTTT. It encodes CASSGGAVNTEAFF. The gene calls are TRBV6-6 and TRBJ1-1; the D gene is possibly TRBD1 (5 bases). Germline lookup yields CDR1 MNHNY and CDR2 SVGAGI (reference sequence). The CDR3 spans 14 residues. V was shortened by 6 bases and J by 0 bases, with 11 bases between the two germline ends.

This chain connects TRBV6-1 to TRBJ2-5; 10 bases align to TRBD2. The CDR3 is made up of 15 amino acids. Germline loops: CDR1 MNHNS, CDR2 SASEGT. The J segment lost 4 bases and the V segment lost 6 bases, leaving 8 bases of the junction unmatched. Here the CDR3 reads CASRILAGQRETQYF. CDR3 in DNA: TGTGCCAGCAGAATACTAGCGGGGCAAAGAGAGACCCAGTACTTC.

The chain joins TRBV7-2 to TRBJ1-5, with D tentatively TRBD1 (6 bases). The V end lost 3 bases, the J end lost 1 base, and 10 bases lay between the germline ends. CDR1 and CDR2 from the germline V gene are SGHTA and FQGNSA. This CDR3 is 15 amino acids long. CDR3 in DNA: TGTGCCAGCAGCTTGGCCGACAGGAGCAATCAGCCCCAGCATTTT. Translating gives CASSLADRSNQPQHF.

The CDR3 DNA reads as TGTGCCAGCAGCTTACATACCGGGACAGGGCCCTTCAGGGCTTTCTTT. Encoded protein: CASSLHTGTGPFRAFF. This rearrangement joins TRBV7-2 to TRBJ1-1; 9 bases map to TRBD1. From germline, CDR1 is SGHTA and CDR2 FQGNSA. V was clipped by 2 bases and J by 11 bases; unmatched bases: 15. This CDR3 comprises 16 residues.

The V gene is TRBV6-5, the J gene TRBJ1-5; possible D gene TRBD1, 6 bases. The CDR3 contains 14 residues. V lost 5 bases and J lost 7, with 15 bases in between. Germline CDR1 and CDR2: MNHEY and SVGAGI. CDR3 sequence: CASSPTGNGQPQHF. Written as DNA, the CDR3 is TGTGCCAGCAGTCCCACAGGGAACGGACAGCCCCAGCATTTT.

The CDR3 loop is CASSLMAGSNQPQHF. The DNA of the CDR3 is TGTGCCAGCAGCCTTATGGCAGGGAGCAATCAGCCCCAGCATTTT. The chain employs TRBV16 and TRBJ1-5, with D perhaps matching TRBD1 (5 bases). Per germline, CDR1 KGHSY and CDR2 FQNENV. The CDR3 has 15 amino acids. The germline V and J ends were trimmed by 4 bases and 1 base, with 11 bases remaining between them.

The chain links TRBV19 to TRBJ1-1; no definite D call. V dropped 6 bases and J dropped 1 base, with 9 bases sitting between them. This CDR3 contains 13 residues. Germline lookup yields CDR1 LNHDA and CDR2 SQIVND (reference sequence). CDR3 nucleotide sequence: TGTGCCAGTAGAAGGACTCAGAACACTGAAGCTTTCTTT. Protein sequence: CASRRTQNTEAFF.

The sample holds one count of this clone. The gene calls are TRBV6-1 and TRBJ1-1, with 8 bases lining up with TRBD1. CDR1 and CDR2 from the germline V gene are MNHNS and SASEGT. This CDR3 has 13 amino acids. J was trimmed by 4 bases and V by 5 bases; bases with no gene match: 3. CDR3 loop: CASSSQGATEAFF. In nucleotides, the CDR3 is TGTGCCAGCAGTTCTCAGGGGGCCACTGAAGCTTTCTTT.

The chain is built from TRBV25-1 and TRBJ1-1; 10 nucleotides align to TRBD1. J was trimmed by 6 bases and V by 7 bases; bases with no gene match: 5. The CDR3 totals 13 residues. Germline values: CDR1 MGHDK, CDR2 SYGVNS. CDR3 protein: CASTAGTGAEAFF. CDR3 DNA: TGTGCCAGCACAGCAGGGACAGGGGCTGAAGCTTTCTTT. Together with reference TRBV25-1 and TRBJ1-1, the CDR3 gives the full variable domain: EADIYQTPRYLVIGTGKKITLECSQTMGHDKMYWYQQDPGMELHLIHYSYGVNSTEKGDLSSESTVSRIRTEHFPLTLESARPSHTSQYLCASTAGTGAEAFFGQGTRLTVV.

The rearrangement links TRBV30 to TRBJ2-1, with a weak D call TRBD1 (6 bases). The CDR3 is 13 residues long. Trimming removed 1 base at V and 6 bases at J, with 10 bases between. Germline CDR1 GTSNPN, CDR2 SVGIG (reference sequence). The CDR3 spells CAWSGGLSNEQFF. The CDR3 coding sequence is TGTGCCTGGAGTGGGGGGCTATCCAATGAGCAGTTCTTC.

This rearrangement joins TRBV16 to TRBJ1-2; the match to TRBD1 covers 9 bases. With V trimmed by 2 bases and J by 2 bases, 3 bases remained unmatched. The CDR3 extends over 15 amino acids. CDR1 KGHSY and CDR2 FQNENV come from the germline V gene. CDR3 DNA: TGTGCCAGCAGCCAAGGGACAGGGTGGAACTATGGCTACACCTTC. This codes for CASSQGTGWNYGYTF. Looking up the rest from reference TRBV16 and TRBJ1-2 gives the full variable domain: GEEVAQTPKHLVRGEGQKAKLYCAPIKGHSYVFWYQQVLKNEFKFLISFQNENVFDETGMPKERFSAKCLPNSPCSLEIQATKLEDSAVYFCASSQGTGWNYGYTFGSGTRLTVV.

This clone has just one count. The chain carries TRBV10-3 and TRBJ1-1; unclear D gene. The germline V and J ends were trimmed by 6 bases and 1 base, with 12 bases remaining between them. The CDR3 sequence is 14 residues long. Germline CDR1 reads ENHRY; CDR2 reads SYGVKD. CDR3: CAISSDEGNTEAFF. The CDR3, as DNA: TGTGCCATCAGCTCCGATGAGGGGAACACTGAAGCTTTCTTT.

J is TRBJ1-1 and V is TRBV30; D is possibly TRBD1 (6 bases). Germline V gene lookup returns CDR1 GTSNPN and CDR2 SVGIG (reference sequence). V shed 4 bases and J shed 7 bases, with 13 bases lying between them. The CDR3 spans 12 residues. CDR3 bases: TGTGCCTGGATGGAGCAGGGGCGTGAAGCTTTCTTT. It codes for CAWMEQGREAFF. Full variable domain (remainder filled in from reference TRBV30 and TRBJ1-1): SQTIHQWPATLVQPVGSPLSLECTVEGTSNPNLYWYRQAAGRGLQLLFYSVGIGQISSEVPQNLSASRPQDRQFILSSKKLLLSDSGFYLCAWMEQGREAFFGQGTRLTVV.

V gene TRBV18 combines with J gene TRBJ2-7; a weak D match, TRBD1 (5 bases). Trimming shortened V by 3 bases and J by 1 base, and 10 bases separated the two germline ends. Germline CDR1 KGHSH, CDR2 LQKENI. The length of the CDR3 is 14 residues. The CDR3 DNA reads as TGTGCCAGCTCACCGAAGACAGATTCCTACGAGCAGTACTTC. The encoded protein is CASSPKTDSYEQYF.

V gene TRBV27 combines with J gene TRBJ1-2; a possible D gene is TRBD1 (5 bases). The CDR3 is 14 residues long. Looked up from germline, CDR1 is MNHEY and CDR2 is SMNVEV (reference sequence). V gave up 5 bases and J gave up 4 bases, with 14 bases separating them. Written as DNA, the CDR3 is TGTGCCAGCAGTCCCCAGGGCCCCTTCTATGGCTACACCTTC. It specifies CASSPQGPFYGYTF.

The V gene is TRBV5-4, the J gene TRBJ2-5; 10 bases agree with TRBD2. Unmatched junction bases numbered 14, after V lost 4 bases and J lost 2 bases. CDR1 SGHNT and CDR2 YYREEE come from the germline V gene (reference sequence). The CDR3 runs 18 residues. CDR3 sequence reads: CASSRRGASGGPQETQYF. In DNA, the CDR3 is TGTGCCAGCAGCCGGAGGGGGGCTAGCGGGGGCCCTCAAGAGACCCAGTACTTC. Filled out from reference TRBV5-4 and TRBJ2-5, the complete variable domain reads ETGVTQSPTHLIKTRGQQVTLRCSSQSGHNTVSWYQQALGQGPQFIFQYYREEENGRGNFPPRFSGLQFPNYSSELNVNALELDDSALYLCASSRRGASGGPQETQYFGPGTRLLVL.

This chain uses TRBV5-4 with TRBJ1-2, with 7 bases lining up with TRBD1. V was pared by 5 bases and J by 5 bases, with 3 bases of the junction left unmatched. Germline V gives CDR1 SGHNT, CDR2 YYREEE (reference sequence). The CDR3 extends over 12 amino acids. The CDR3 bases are TGTGCCAGCAGAGAGGGGGCTTATGGCTACACCTTC. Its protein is CASREGAYGYTF. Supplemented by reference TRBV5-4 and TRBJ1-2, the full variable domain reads ETGVTQSPTHLIKTRGQQVTLRCSSQSGHNTVSWYQQALGQGPQFIFQYYREEENGRGNFPPRFSGLQFPNYSSELNVNALELDDSALYLCASREGAYGYTFGSGTRLTVV.

The CDR3 DNA reads TGCAGCGTTCCCGGGACTAGATGGGGCGAGACCCAGTACTTC. As protein: CSVPGTRWGETQYF. V usage is TRBV29-1 and J usage is TRBJ2-5; 8 positions agree with TRBD2. V was clipped by 5 bases and J by 5 bases; unmatched bases: 10. This CDR3 region has 14 residues. The germline V gene encodes CDR1 SQVTM and CDR2 ANQGSEA.